The 29 T cell receptor beta chains in this list originate from one sample, sequenced in a study of cytomegalovirus exposure and HLA in healthy donors. This PCR relied on a set of 60 Vbeta primers and 13 Jbeta primers. Profiling relied on immunoSEQ multiplex PCR, and the TCRdb table lists in-frame clones only, not all of them. In all, the sample yields under 130,000 clones. The sequenced sample consisted of PBMCs. These receptors all come from a man aged 35-49 years in good health and CMV-seronegative.

The chain carries TRBV19 and TRBJ1-2; 8 nucleotides agree with TRBD1. The germline V gene encodes CDR1 LNHDA and CDR2 SQIVND (reference sequence). Trimming at V came to 6 bases and at J to 3 bases, leaving 9 bases not matched to a gene. This CDR3 is built from 15 residues. The CDR3 loop reads CASSPDRGGDYGYTF. In DNA, the CDR3 is TGTGCCAGTAGCCCCGACAGGGGAGGCGACTATGGCTACACCTTC.

This chain joins TRBV10-1 and TRBJ2-7; 9 bases line up with TRBD1. Germline V gene data show CDR1 as WNHNN and CDR2 as SYGVQD (reference sequence). The CDR3 extends over 15 amino acids. J lost 1 base, V lost 6 bases, and 7 bases had no gene match. The CDR3 sequence is CASSPRDRASYEQYF. The CDR3, as DNA: TGCGCCAGCAGCCCAAGGGACAGGGCGTCCTACGAGCAGTACTTC.

The rearrangement links TRBV7-8 to TRBJ2-5; TRBD2 matches 9 bases. The germline V gene encodes CDR1 SGHVS and CDR2 FQNEAQ. This CDR3 region has 18 residues. V shed 5 bases, J shed 2 bases, and the junction held 15 bases outside the gene matches. CDR3 loop: CASSERVFSGGSQETQYF. The CDR3 nucleotides read TGTGCCAGCAGCGAAAGAGTATTTAGCGGGGGAAGTCAAGAGACCCAGTACTTC.

The V gene is TRBV5-6, the J gene TRBJ2-7; D perhaps matches TRBD2 (5 bases). V lost 2 bases and J lost 8, with 11 bases in between. CDR1 is SGHDT, CDR2 YYEEEE, per germline. The CDR3 length is 12 residues. CDR3 loop: CASSFQSGKQYF. CDR3 bases: TGTGCCAGCAGCTTCCAATCCGGGAAGCAGTACTTC.

This rearrangement joins TRBV6-6 to TRBJ2-7; 7 positions agree with TRBD1. The CDR3 length is 14 residues. V trimming: 6 bases; J trimming: 4 bases; junction bases outside the gene matches: 9. Germline-derived CDR1 and CDR2 are MNHNY and SVGAGI (reference sequence). The CDR3 spells CASSPGQIQYEQYF. The CDR3 DNA reads as TGTGCCAGCAGCCCGGGACAGATCCAATACGAGCAGTACTTC.

The chain couples TRBV4-1 to TRBJ1-4; D gene unclear. CDR1 is MGHRA and CDR2 is YSYEKL in the germline V gene. The CDR3 is made up of 13 amino acids. Trimming took off 1 base at V and 4 bases at J, with 4 bases between the two ends. CDR3 sequence: CASSQVLNEKLFF. The CDR3 coding sequence is TGCGCCAGCAGCCAAGTTCTTAATGAAAAACTGTTTTTT.

The rearrangement uses TRBV5-1 and TRBJ1-6; tentative D call: TRBD1 (5 bases). This CDR3 comprises 16 residues. V was trimmed by 3 bases and J by 0 bases, leaving 10 bases between them. CDR1 and CDR2 (germline): SGHRS, YFSETQ. DNA of the CDR3: TGCGCCAGCAGCTCGGACACGAGCTCCTATAATTCACCCCTCCACTTT. Translation gives CASSSDTSSYNSPLHF.

The rearrangement uses TRBV11-3 and TRBJ2-5; TRBD2 aligns across 12 bases. The CDR3 covers 16 residues. Trimming at V came to 1 base and at J to 5 bases, leaving 5 bases not matched to a gene. Looked up from germline, CDR1 is SGHNT and CDR2 is YENEEA. The CDR3 DNA follows: TGTGCCAGCAGCTTAGGACTAGCGGGAGCGGGGGAGACCCAGTACTTC. Translated, it gives CASSLGLAGAGETQYF.

V usage is TRBV18 and J usage is TRBJ2-5; 8 positions match TRBD1. The CDR3 loop spans 15 amino acids. Trimming cost V 8 bases and J 2 bases; bases outside gene matches: 10. Per the germline V gene, CDR1 is KGHSH and CDR2 is LQKENI. The CDR3, as DNA: TGTGCCAGCCATGAATTTACAGGGGGACAAGAGACCCAGTACTTC. Protein product: CASHEFTGGQETQYF. The complete variable domain, with remaining parts taken from reference TRBV18 and TRBJ2-5, reads NAGVMQNPRHLVRRRGQEARLRCSPMKGHSHVYWYRQLPEEGLKFMVYLQKENIIDESGMPKERFSAEFPKEGPSILRIQQVVRGDSAAYFCASHEFTGGQETQYFGPGTRLLVL.

The V and J genes are TRBV6-5 and TRBJ1-1; 9 bases agree with TRBD1. The CDR3 spans 14 residues. Germline-derived CDR1 and CDR2 are MNHEY and SVGAGI. V was clipped by 6 bases and J by 2 bases; unmatched bases: 4. The CDR3 bases are TGTGCCAGCAGCCGGGACAGGGATAACACTGAAGCTTTCTTT. Translation: CASSRDRDNTEAFF.

The J gene is TRBJ2-2, the V gene TRBV5-6; TRBD1 might be the D (5 bases). The V end lost 2 bases, the J end lost 1 base, and 12 bases lay between the germline ends. The CDR3 length is 16 residues. Germline values: CDR1 SGHDT, CDR2 YYEEEE. CDR3 DNA sequence: TGTGCCAGCAGCTTTTTTAGGACAAAGAACACCGGGGAGCTGTTTTTT. Amino acid sequence: CASSFFRTKNTGELFF.

V and J are TRBV4-3 and TRBJ2-3, with 14 nucleotides matching TRBD2. V dropped 2 bases and J dropped 5; count of bases not matched to a gene: 6. The CDR3 runs to 17 residues. The germline V gene encodes CDR1 LGHNA and CDR2 YSLEER. The CDR3: CASSQHRGLAGEDTQYF. The CDR3 nucleotides are TGCGCCAGCAGCCAACATAGGGGACTAGCGGGGGAAGATACGCAGTATTTT.

The gene calls are TRBV5-1 and TRBJ2-2, with D perhaps matching TRBD2 (6 bases). The V and J ends lost 0 bases and 0 bases respectively, with 9 bases between them. The CDR3 length is 16 residues. CDR1 is SGHRS and CDR2 is YFSETQ in the germline V gene. Written as DNA, the CDR3 is TGCGCCAGCAGCTTGGTGGGGGGATCGAACACCGGGGAGCTGTTTTTT. Its protein product is CASSLVGGSNTGELFF.

The CDR3 region has the DNA TGTGCCAGCAGCTTAGTTGGTGGGAGATCAGATACGCAGTATTTT. This encodes CASSLVGGRSDTQYF. The chain couples TRBV7-8 to TRBJ2-3, with TRBD2 as a possible D gene (5 bases). In germline, CDR1 is SGHVS, CDR2 FQNEAQ. Trimming took off 1 base at V and 4 bases at J, with 12 bases between the two ends. The CDR3 is 15 residues long.

The chain couples TRBV5-1 to TRBJ1-2; 8 bases are a match to TRBD1. Germline V lookup: CDR1 SGHRS, CDR2 YFSETQ. The ends lost 0 bases at V and 3 bases at J; junction bases unmatched: 7. The CDR3 has 16 residues. In DNA, the CDR3 is TGCGCCAGCAGCTTGGGGACAGGGATTTTGGACTATGGCTACACCTTC. It specifies CASSLGTGILDYGYTF.

The chain combines TRBV5-8 with TRBJ1-2; D remains ambiguous. Germline CDR1 and CDR2: SGHTS and YDEGEE. The length of the CDR3 is 13 residues. V lost 0 bases and J 3 bases, leaving 6 bases between the germline ends. CDR3 protein: CASSLVSDYGYTF. Here the CDR3 DNA reads TGTGCCAGCAGCTTGGTCTCGGACTATGGCTACACCTTC.

The chain is built from TRBV18 and TRBJ2-7; weak D call: TRBD1 (5 bases). Germline V gene sequence: CDR1 KGHSH, CDR2 LQKENI. This CDR3 region has 14 residues. V gave up 0 bases and J gave up 2 bases, with 8 bases separating them. CDR3 amino acids: CASSPPGQTYEQYF. The CDR3 DNA sequence: TGTGCCAGCTCACCACCGGGGCAGACCTACGAGCAGTACTTC.

The V call is TRBV6-5, the J call TRBJ2-7; 8 bases align to TRBD1. In germline, CDR1 is MNHEY, CDR2 SVGAGI. The CDR3 totals 14 residues. Germline trimming cut 5 bases from V and 3 bases from J; bases unmatched to any gene: 6. CDR3 DNA: TGTGCCAGCAGTAAATCAGGACAGGGCTACGAGCAGTACTTC. Encoded protein: CASSKSGQGYEQYF.

The V call is TRBV15, the J call TRBJ1-1; possibly TRBD1 for D (5 bases). Germline V gene data show CDR1 as LNHNV and CDR2 as YYDKDF (reference sequence). With 4 bases removed from V and 3 bases from J, the gap between germline ends came to 9 bases. The CDR3 extends over 13 amino acids. This CDR3 is CATSTDRYTEAFF. CDR3 nucleotide sequence: TGTGCCACCAGCACAGACAGATACACTGAAGCTTTCTTT.

V and J are TRBV21-1 and TRBJ2-2; TRBD1, the table's D call, lacks a check against the DNA. TRBV21-1 is a pseudogene locus. CDR3 length equals 11 residues. The CDR3, as DNA: TGTGCCAGGCAGGGCCCCGGGGAGCTGTTTTTT. This sequence encodes CARQGPGELFF.

This chain joins TRBV27 and TRBJ1-5, with 10 bases matching TRBD1. This CDR3 has 18 residues. The germline V gene has CDR1 MNHEY and CDR2 SMNVEV (reference sequence). With 5 bases clipped from V and 2 bases from J, the junction kept 12 bases outside the gene matches. CDR3 loop: CASSPRTGGSSRNQPQHF. CDR3 sequence (DNA): TGTGCCAGCAGTCCAAGGACAGGGGGGAGTTCTCGCAATCAGCCCCAGCATTTT.

The J gene is TRBJ2-7, the V gene TRBV30; 7 bases align to TRBD1. The germline V gene has CDR1 GTSNPN and CDR2 SVGIG (reference sequence). The CDR3 covers 14 residues. Germline trimming cut 4 bases from V and 4 bases from J; bases unmatched to any gene: 10. Here the CDR3 reads CAWKSPDRDYEQYF. Written as DNA, the CDR3 is TGTGCCTGGAAATCCCCTGACAGGGATTACGAGCAGTACTTC. The full variable domain, in which reference TRBV30 and TRBJ2-7 provide the parts outside the CDR3, is SQTIHQWPATLVQPVGSPLSLECTVEGTSNPNLYWYRQAAGRGLQLLFYSVGIGQISSEVPQNLSASRPQDRQFILSSKKLLLSDSGFYLCAWKSPDRDYEQYFGPGTRLTVT.

This CDR3 is CASSPRQGTQYQPQHF. The DNA of the CDR3 is TGTGCCAGCAGCCCAAGACAGGGTACCCAATACCAGCCCCAGCATTTT. This rearrangement joins TRBV7-2 to TRBJ1-5, with 7 bases identical to TRBD1. CDR1 is SGHTA, CDR2 FQGNSA, per germline. The CDR3 is made up of 16 amino acids. V was clipped by 5 bases and J by 7 bases; unmatched bases: 14.

The chain combines TRBV6-5 with TRBJ1-2; 7 positions agree with TRBD1. The V gene end was trimmed by 5 bases and the J gene end by 3 bases; junction bases not matched to a gene: 6. The CDR3 totals 14 residues. Germline CDR1 is MNHEY and CDR2 is SVGAGI. The DNA for the CDR3 is TGTGCCAGCAGTATCTCGACAGGGTACTATGGCTACACCTTC. It is translated as CASSISTGYYGYTF.

This chain connects TRBV14 to TRBJ1-2; 7 positions match TRBD1. Germline values: CDR1 SGHDN, CDR2 FVKESK. The length of the CDR3 is 13 residues. Trimming took 3 bases from V and 4 from J; bases not matched to a gene: 2. CDR3 coding DNA: TGTGCCAGCAGCCAGGACAGGAGCTATGGCTACACCTTC. As protein: CASSQDRSYGYTF.

V is TRBV11-2 and J is TRBJ1-2, with D maybe TRBD1 (5 bases). Germline lookup yields CDR1 SGHAT and CDR2 FQNNGV. V was trimmed by 1 base and J by 4 bases, leaving 13 bases between them. This CDR3 has 15 residues. This CDR3 is CASSLASGSTYGYTF. The CDR3 nucleotides read TGTGCCAGCAGCTTAGCTTCAGGGTCGACCTATGGCTACACCTTC.

Concerning this clone: Its ends do not fully match the called genes, so a read error is possible. The chain combines TRBV29-1 with TRBJ2-7; TRBD1 is a possible D gene (6 bases). The CDR3 is 11 residues long. Germline loops: CDR1 SQVTM, CDR2 ANQGSEA. CDR3 loop: CSAITGNEQCF. CDR3 nucleotides: TGCAGCGCCATAACAGGGAACGAGCAGTGCTTC.

The J gene is TRBJ2-7, the V gene TRBV19, with D tentatively TRBD2 (6 bases). V shed 1 base and J shed 4 bases, with 11 bases lying between them. Germline CDR1 is LNHDA and CDR2 is SQIVND (reference sequence). CDR3 length: 14 amino acids. The CDR3 region has the DNA TGTGCCAGTAGTATAGCGGGACTTCATTACGAGCAGTACTTC. Amino acids: CASSIAGLHYEQYF.

This chain uses TRBV30 with TRBJ2-7; TRBD2 aligns across 9 bases. V shed 4 bases and J 1 base; nucleotides not matched to a gene: 8. CDR1 is GTSNPN, CDR2 SVGIG, per germline (reference sequence). The CDR3 contains 15 residues. The CDR3 nucleotides are TGTGCCTGGACCAATCCGGCGGGGGGGTCCTACGAGCAGTACTTC. It specifies CAWTNPAGGSYEQYF.